These T cell receptor beta chains were read from a single sample in a study of control samples from healthy donors and cancer patients. Clones were sequenced by immunoSEQ multiplex PCR, and TCRdb holds only the in-frame ones, with some missing. The table includes some 120,000 clones, roughly 93% detected once. The specimen was blood. Receptor source: a man younger than 40 in good health. CDR3s include the opening cysteine and the closing phenylalanine or tryptophan. The D gene is left open where the match is weak. Where a row states a size, it is once, few, many or the class of an expanded clone; other rows omit it.

d_call	j_call	v_call	clone_size	cdr3_aa	cdr3_nt
TRBD1	TRBJ1-2	TRBV6-2/TRBV6-3	.	CASSLDRNYGYTF	TGTGCCAGCAGTCTGGACAGGAACTATGGCTACACCTTC
TRBD1	TRBJ2-2	TRBV4-1	once	CASSPGTANTGELFF	TGCGCCAGCAGCCCCGGGACAGCGAACACCGGGGAGCTGTTTTTT
.	TRBJ2-7	TRBV7-2	.	CASSFTRDYEQYF	TGTGCCAGCAGCTTTACCCGAGACTACGAGCAGTACTTC
TRBD1	TRBJ2-7	TRBV13	.	CASSAVRGQGLHHF	TGTGCCAGCAGCGCTGTCCGGGGACAGGGGCTCCATCACTTC
TRBD2	TRBJ2-3	TRBV7-8	.	CASSPRTSGGPGGDTQYF	TGTGCCAGCAGCCCCAGGACTAGCGGGGGGCCAGGGGGAGATACGCAGTATTTT
.	TRBJ1-1	TRBV4-2	.	CASSQESGVAEAFF	TGTGCCAGCAGCCAAGAAAGTGGCGTAGCTGAAGCTTTCTTT
.	TRBJ2-5	TRBV7-2	.	CASSPGLRPETQYF	TGTGCCAGCAGCCCTGGCCTTAGGCCGGAGACCCAGTACTTC
TRBD1	TRBJ1-3	TRBV9	.	CASSVVGQGASGNTIYF	TGTGCCAGCAGCGTAGTTGGACAGGGGGCGTCTGGAAACACCATATATTTT
.	TRBJ2-5	TRBV6-5	.	CASNPGPQETQYF	TGTGCCAGCAATCCGGGACCACAAGAGACCCAGTACTTC
.	TRBJ2-3	TRBV24-1	.	CATSDLGPLGSDTQYF	TGTGCCACCAGTGATTTGGGGCCCCTGGGATCGGATACGCAGTATTTT
.	TRBJ2-3	TRBV6-5	.	CASSYWPGTTDTQYF	TGTGCCAGCAGTTATTGGCCAGGGACCACAGATACGCAGTATTTT
TRBD2	TRBJ2-3	TRBV5-1	.	CASSLRGLVTDTQYF	TGCGCCAGCAGCTTGCGGGGACTAGTGACAGATACGCAGTATTTT
TRBD1	TRBJ1-4	TRBV5-4	.	CASSQTTGSINEKLFF	TGTGCCAGCAGTCAAACGACAGGGTCTATTAATGAAAAACTGTTTTTT
.	TRBJ1-5	TRBV5-5	.	CASSLAPGGQPQHF	TGTGCCAGCAGCTTGGCCCCGGGGGGTCAGCCCCAGCATTTT
.	TRBJ2-1	TRBV2	.	CASSEVRAPEQFF	TGTGCCAGCAGTGAAGTAAGGGCCCCTGAGCAGTTCTTC
.	TRBJ1-4	TRBV12-3/TRBV12-4	.	CASSFKYNEKLFF	TGTGCCAGCAGTTTCAAGTATAATGAAAAACTGTTTTTT
.	TRBJ2-3	TRBV12-3/TRBV12-4	.	CASSSDGTDTQYF	TGTGCCAGCAGTTCCGACGGCACAGATACGCAGTATTTT
.	TRBJ1-2	TRBV18	.	CASSLDFKTGFDGYTF	TGTGCCAGCTCACTAGACTTTAAAACAGGATTCGATGGCTACACCTTC
TRBD1	TRBJ1-2	TRBV9	.	CASSRQGVANYGYTF	TGTGCCAGCAGCCGACAGGGAGTAGCTAACTATGGCTACACCTTC
.	TRBJ1-6	TRBV2	.	CASSDWQGNSPLHF	TGTGCCAGCAGTGATTGGCAGGGAAATTCACCCCTCCACTTT
TRBD1	TRBJ1-6	TRBV2	.	CASSTDRVNSPLHF	TGTGCCAGCAGTACGGACAGGGTAAATTCACCCCTCCACTTT
TRBD1	TRBJ1-3	TRBV25-1	.	CAGTGFGNTIYF	TGTGCCGGGACAGGGTTCGGAAACACCATATATTTT
.	TRBJ2-7	TRBV2	.	CASSEALGPVYEQYF	TGTGCCAGCAGTGAAGCGTTGGGGCCAGTCTACGAGCAGTACTTC
.	TRBJ1-2	TRBV10-3	.	CAISEPWLRGSTNYGYTF	TGTGCCATCAGTGAGCCGTGGCTAAGGGGATCCACTAACTATGGCTACACCTTC
TRBD2	TRBJ2-3	TRBV7-9	.	CASSRTSGGTDTQYF	TGTGCCAGCAGCCGGACTAGCGGGGGCACAGATACGCAGTATTTT
.	TRBJ2-3	TRBV5-1	.	CASSLEGITDTQYF	TGCGCCAGCAGCTTGGAAGGGATTACAGATACGCAGTATTTT
.	TRBJ2-7	TRBV29-1	.	CSVVWGAEQYF	TGCAGCGTTGTTTGGGGGGCCGAGCAGTACTTC
.	TRBJ1-3	TRBV7-9	.	CASSLPESGNTIYF	TGTGCCAGCAGCCTCCCCGAATCTGGAAACACCATATATTTT
TRBD1	TRBJ2-2	TRBV19	.	CASSIKQGYTGELFF	TGTGCCAGTAGTATAAAACAGGGGTACACCGGGGAGCTGTTTTTT
.	TRBJ1-6	TRBV6-5	.	CASSLPQGTYNSPLHF	TGTGCCAGCAGTTTACCCCAGGGCACCTATAATTCACCCCTCCACTTT
TRBD1	TRBJ1-2	TRBV6-5	.	CASRAGGALSEGYTF	TGTGCCAGCAGGGCAGGGGGCGCTTTATCTGAAGGCTACACCTTC
.	TRBJ2-7	TRBV14	few	CASSQGKATTQYF	TGTGCCAGCAGCCAAGGGAAAGCTACGACGCAGTACTTC
.	TRBJ2-2	TRBV7-9	.	CASSLDYGETGELFF	TGTGCCAGCAGCTTAGATTATGGCGAAACCGGGGAGCTGTTTTTT
TRBD1	TRBJ1-5	TRBV19	.	CASGPTGGGSNQPQHF	TGTGCCAGTGGGCCTACAGGGGGCGGTAGCAATCAGCCCCAGCATTTT
.	TRBJ2-2	TRBV9	.	CASSRAANTGELFF	TGTGCCAGCAGCCGCGCGGCGAACACCGGGGAGCTGTTTTTT
TRBD1	TRBJ1-1	TRBV29-1	.	CSVRTGMNTEAFF	TGCAGCGTGCGGACAGGGATGAACACTGAAGCTTTCTTT
TRBD1	TRBJ1-4	TRBV5-6	.	CASSPWDRGGKLFF	TGTGCCAGCAGCCCCTGGGACAGGGGAGGAAAACTGTTTTTT
TRBD1	TRBJ1-1	TRBV5-1	.	CASSLRGGSDTEAFF	TGCGCCAGCAGCTTGCGAGGGGGCAGTGACACTGAAGCTTTCTTT
TRBD2	TRBJ2-3	TRBV5-1	.	CASSFRLGGDTDTQYF	TGCGCCAGCAGCTTTCGTCTCGGGGGGGACACAGATACGCAGTATTTT
TRBD2	TRBJ2-1	TRBV27	.	CASRSGGFNEQFF	TGTGCCAGCCGTAGCGGGGGGTTCAATGAGCAGTTCTTC
.	TRBJ1-1	TRBV10-3	once	CAISGQGNTEAFF	TGTGCCATCAGTGGGCAGGGGAACACTGAAGCTTTCTTT
.	TRBJ1-2	TRBV7-9	.	CASSFPYNREMSDYGYTF	TGTGCCAGCAGCTTTCCGTACAACAGGGAGATGTCGGACTATGGCTACACCTTC
TRBD1	TRBJ2-7	TRBV27	once	CASSFRDRDYEQYF	TGTGCCAGCAGCTTCCGGGACAGGGATTACGAGCAGTACTTC
.	TRBJ1-2	TRBV5-1	.	CASSRTDYGYTF	TGCGCCAGCAGCCGCACAGACTATGGCTACACCTTC
.	TRBJ1-4	TRBV6-5	.	CASSYSLGATNEKLFF	TGTGCCAGCAGTTACTCGTTGGGAGCAACTAATGAAAAACTGTTTTTT
.	TRBJ2-6	TRBV9	.	CASSVASSSGANVLTF	TGTGCCAGCAGCGTAGCTTCCAGCTCTGGGGCCAACGTCCTGACTTTC
TRBD1	TRBJ1-3	TRBV7-2	.	CASSFGGGAVGNTIYF	TGTGCCAGCAGCTTCGGAGGGGGCGCAGTTGGAAACACCATATATTTT
TRBD1	TRBJ1-2	TRBV19	.	CASIDGAGTGNGYTF	TGTGCCAGTATCGATGGAGCCGGGACAGGGAATGGCTACACCTTC
.	TRBJ1-3	TRBV15	.	CATSRALGFSGNTIYF	TGTGCCACCAGCAGAGCCCTCGGGTTCTCTGGAAACACCATATATTTT
.	TRBJ2-1	TRBV27	.	CASTAGPRGNEQFF	TGTGCCAGTACTGCCGGGCCAAGGGGCAATGAGCAGTTCTTC
TRBD1	TRBJ1-2	TRBV25-1	.	CASSVSTGINYGYTF	TGTGCCAGCAGTGTATCGACAGGGATCAACTATGGCTACACCTTC
.	TRBJ1-1	TRBV5-6	.	CASTPKGAINTEAFF	TGTGCCAGCACCCCCAAAGGAGCGATTAACACTGAAGCTTTCTTT
TRBD1	TRBJ1-4	TRBV19	.	CASSTGQGISGGLFF	TGTGCCAGTAGCACGGGACAGGGAATTTCGGGGGGACTGTTTTTT